This T cell receptor (beta chain) was sequenced in a study of radiation and T cells in renal cell carcinoma (dated by TCRdb to about 2020). For context, the study as a whole: Samples were obtained from a clinical trial, in which 15 Gy stereotactic body radiation therapy was delivered to primary renal cell carcinomas and nephrectomy was performed 4 weeks later. A total of under 60 samples underwent TCR beta sequencing, made up of about 25 tumors and about 27 peripheral blood samples. In the approximately 53 samples combined, some 4 million unique CDR3 nucleotide sequences were found, encoding about 2.7 million unique CDR3 amino acid sequences. What the study reported, not specific to this receptor: In blood, the top tumor clonotypes increased between baseline and 2 weeks post-radiation and then shrank by 4 weeks, which suggests that tumor-resident clones expanded only transiently. Because pretreatment tumor biopsies were not available, the study could not determine whether clonotypes were already present within the tumor at baseline. With a single-armed trial design, the study had no way to address how radiation dose or scheduling affects the TCR repertoire. Blood repertoire dynamics were not followed beyond 4 weeks after treatment.

The immunoSEQ kit was used, according to the manufacturer's recommendations, to generate TCR beta libraries from genomic DNA. To prepare libraries, a first multiplex PCR with proprietary primers was run, followed by a second PCR that added unique barcodes, and a bead cleanup was done after each round. Each sample batch included a kit-provided positive control reaction and a negative control reaction. The final libraries underwent checking on an Agilent 4200 TapeStation D1000 ScreenTape, volumetric pooling, and quantification by qPCR. Sequencing was performed on an Illumina NextSeq500 using a MidOutput 150-cycle cartridge, with 156 Read1 cycles, 15 Index1 cycles, and the kit custom primers. The pooled library was loaded at 0.95 to 1 pM with about 20% PhiX control spiked in. The authors' pipeline ran thus. The vendor-processed data were analyzed in R, and a clonotype was defined as all T cells that share the same CDR3 nucleotide sequence. For clone abundance analyses, frequencies were normalized to the 10,000 most abundant clones per sample. Before analysis, public T cell clones were removed, and these numbered fewer than five per sample on average. An abundance difference of at least 32-fold between compartments was the criterion for calling clonotypes tumor-enriched or baseline blood-enriched. Clonotypes expanded or contracted between blood time points were identified with a beta-binomial differential abundance model. Tumor-blood repertoire similarity was measured with the Baroni-Urbani and Buser coefficient, and group comparisons used two-tailed Wilcoxon tests in R. Held by TCRdb, this immuneACCESS table contains in-frame sequences only and omits some clones. Under half of the omission traces to an unresolved V gene where checked; the cause of the rest is unknown. V, J and clone size were drawn from that table, and D and trimming were deduced from the DNA. This sample is represented by more than 20,000 clones; nearly 80% of them were singletons. Roughly 40% of the sample is held by the ten biggest clonotypes.

In the paper's terms, the time point label means: baseline pretreatment blood. The sample's treatment or condition label, in plain terms: 15 Gy SBRT to primary tumor, nephrectomy 4 weeks later. To follow tumor-enriched clonotypes, peripheral blood was collected serially from radiation-treated patients at baseline and again at 2 weeks and 4 weeks after SBRT. Renal cell carcinoma with clear cell pathology was present in all patients. The QIAamp DNA Blood Mini Kit (Qiagen) was used to prepare genomic DNA for TCR sequencing. The analyses included just those samples that passed every quality control check. V and J are truncated by 0 bases and 0 bases respectively, leaving an intervening sequence of 8 bases. Reading from cysteine to phenylalanine, the CDR3 counts 16 amino acids. The CDR3 DNA has 48 bases and is translated from base 1. CDR1 and CDR2, per the germline V gene (reference sequence), are MNHNY and SVGAGI.

About this clone: The antigen it recognizes is unknown. Base-call qualities are not available, and no considerably larger clone is one nucleotide away.

This specimen was blood, taken from a patient whose treatment included radiotherapy and nephrectomy. This receptor was obtained from a man aged 55 to 70 with renal cell carcinoma. The V gene is TRBV6-6 and the J gene is TRBJ2-2; the D gene cannot be resolved reliably. DNA sequence: TGTGCCAGCAGTTACTCCAAGCCCGCGAACACCGGGGAGCTGTTTTTT. Its protein product is CASSYSKPANTGELFF.